What follows describes a single T cell receptor beta chain. Its target is unknown. Germline V CDR1 and CDR2: GTSNPN, SVGIG (reference sequence). Trimming cost V 3 bases and J 5 bases, with 10 bases left between them. There are 12 residues in the CDR3. The data were obtained in a study of PD-1 blockade in classical Hodgkin lymphoma. With no exception, relapse followed autologous stem cell transplantation in all patients, and brentuximab vedotin exposure varied. Assay: immunoSEQ multiplex PCR; the TCRdb copy retains only in-frame clones and omits some. In the table there are 100,000 or so clones, about 89% of which are singletons. Findings and caveats of the study: Complete responders' diversity at baseline resembled that of newly diagnosed patients. Exclusion applied to patients who initiated nivolumab less than 1 year following ASCT. Relapsed/refractory patients reportedly had lower baseline diversity than newly diagnosed patients.

Sequencing was performed on peripheral blood mononuclear cells (PBMCs), taken before the second cycle of nivolumab. This TCR came from a human donor with classical Hodgkin lymphoma. The rearrangement joins TRBV30 to TRBJ1-1; D might be TRBD1 (6 bases). The CDR3 protein is CAWRNRVTEAFF. The CDR3 DNA reads as TGTGCCTGGAGAAACAGGGTAACTGAAGCTTTCTTT.